A single sample gave rise to the 5 T cell receptor beta chains below, sequenced in a study of blood T cell repertoires in COVID-19. Generated by immunoSEQ multiplex PCR, the TCRdb table keeps only in-frame clones and is missing some. The sample consists of under 95,000 clones, roughly 90% of them appearing once. Source material: peripheral blood. The receptor source for this set is an elderly woman with acute or convalescent COVID-19.

In this sample, this clone turned up once. This chain connects TRBV28 to TRBJ1-4; a possible D gene is TRBD1 (6 bases). This CDR3 is built from 15 residues. Germline V gives CDR1 MDHEN, CDR2 SYDVKM. V was pared by 6 bases and J by 5 bases, with 16 bases between. The CDR3 nucleotides are TGTGCCAGCAGCTTGGGGGCAGGAGTGAATGAAAAACTGTTTTTT. Translating gives CASSLGAGVNEKLFF.

This clone occurred a few times. The DNA for the CDR3 is TGTGCCAGCAGCCCCGTGGGGCCGCTCGGGAATGAGCAGTTCTTC. This gives the protein CASSPVGPLGNEQFF. This rearrangement joins TRBV11-2 to TRBJ2-1; TRBD1 is a possible D gene (5 bases). V dropped 5 bases and J dropped 7 bases, with 18 bases sitting between them. Germline V gene lookup returns CDR1 SGHAT and CDR2 FQNNGV. The CDR3 totals 15 residues.

The genes are TRBV7-2 and TRBJ2-2, with 7 bases aligning to TRBD2. V lost 0 bases to trimming and J lost 1 base; unmatched junction nucleotides: 8. The CDR3 contains 18 residues. Germline values: CDR1 SGHTA, CDR2 FQGNSA. The CDR3 DNA is TGTGCCAGCAGCTTAGCGGTTGGGCGGGGGAGGAACACCGGGGAGCTGTTTTTT. Translation gives CASSLAVGRGRNTGELFF. The full variable domain, rest sourced from reference TRBV7-2 and TRBJ2-2, is GAGVSQSPSNKVTEKGKDVELRCDPISGHTALYWYRQSLGQGLEFLIYFQGNSAPDKSGLPSDRFSAERTGGSVSTLTIQRTQQEDSAVYLCASSLAVGRGRNTGELFFGEGSRLTVL.

The chain is built from TRBV7-8 and TRBJ1-6; unclear D gene. Trimming shortened V by 3 bases and J by 7 bases, and 16 bases separated the two germline ends. The CDR3 loop spans 16 amino acids. Germline V gene data show CDR1 as SGHVS and CDR2 as FQNEAQ. The CDR3 protein is CASSFEGGDQNSPLHF. The CDR3 DNA sequence: TGTGCCAGCAGCTTCGAGGGTGGGGATCAGAATTCACCCCTCCACTTT.

The rearrangement uses TRBV5-1 and TRBJ2-1; D gene ambiguous. V lost 3 bases and J 0 bases, leaving 13 bases between the germline ends. The germline V gene encodes CDR1 SGHRS and CDR2 YFSETQ. The CDR3 spans 16 residues. This chain's CDR3 is CASSSDTWVSYNEQFF. The CDR3 DNA reads TGCGCCAGCAGCTCCGACACCTGGGTCTCCTACAATGAGCAGTTCTTC. Full variable domain (outside the CDR3, taken from reference TRBV5-1 and TRBJ2-1): KAGVTQTPRYLIKTRGQQVTLSCSPISGHRSVSWYQQTPGQGLQFLFEYFSETQRNKGNFPGRFSGRQFSNSRSEMNVSTLELGDSALYLCASSSDTWVSYNEQFFGPGTRLTVL.